A single sample gave rise to the 13 T cell receptor beta chains below, sequenced in a study of cytomegalovirus exposure and HLA in healthy donors (dated by TCRdb to the late 2010s). Library preparation used the immunoSEQ multiplex PCR assay. A mixture of 60 forward primers for TCR Vbeta segments and 13 reverse primers for TCR Jbeta segments was used in the multiplex PCR. The table was pulled from immuneACCESS by TCRdb, which kept in-frame rearrangements only. Such tables lose some clones; where checked, under half of the loss comes from unresolved V genes, and the rest has no known cause. The sample has about 140,000 clones on record, 80% of them singletons. The top ten constitute roughly 1.2% of the sample. Sequencing was performed on PBMCs. These receptors were collected from a male donor in good health and CMV-seropositive.

The V and J genes are TRBV6-5 and TRBJ2-3, with 13 bases fitting TRBD2. The V and J ends lost 2 bases and 4 bases, in that order; junction bases with no gene match: 3. This CDR3 spans 16 amino acids. Germline V gene sequence: CDR1 MNHEY, CDR2 SVGAGI. The CDR3 sequence is CASSYGTSGAADTQYF. CDR3 sequence (DNA): TGTGCCAGCAGTTACGGGACTAGCGGGGCGGCAGATACGCAGTATTTT.

The genes are TRBV5-1 and TRBJ2-7, with 7 bases aligning to TRBD1. This CDR3 is 14 amino acids long. With V trimmed by 4 bases and J by 7 bases, 11 bases remained unmatched. The germline CDR1 and CDR2 sequences are SGHRS and YFSETQ. Here the CDR3 reads CASSLDRTSTEQYF. The CDR3 region has the DNA TGCGCCAGCAGCCTGGACAGGACCTCTACGGAGCAGTACTTC.

The J gene is TRBJ2-5, the V gene TRBV19, with TRBD2 as a possible D gene (6 bases). Gene TRBJ2-7 matches the end of the DNA better, so the J call may be wrong. Germline V lookup: CDR1 LNHDA, CDR2 SQIVND (reference sequence). The CDR3 consists of 15 residues. The CDR3 DNA sequence: TGTGCCAGTAGTATCGGTCAGGGAGGCACCTACGAGCAGTACTTC. Residues: CASSIGQGGTYEQYF.

The V and J genes are TRBV28 and TRBJ1-4, with 8 bases identical to TRBD1. Germline lookup yields CDR1 MDHEN and CDR2 SYDVKM. The ends lost 1 base at V and 8 bases at J; junction bases unmatched: 6. CDR3 length equals 15 residues. DNA for the CDR3: TGTGCCAGCAGTTTATCATCCAGGGGGCGAGAAAAACTGTTTTTT. The encoded protein is CASSLSSRGREKLFF.

The chain uses TRBV27 and TRBJ2-7; D might be TRBD2 (5 bases). Germline CDR1 reads MNHEY; CDR2 reads SMNVEV (reference sequence). CDR3 length equals 13 residues. V was clipped by 4 bases and J by 3 bases, with 10 bases between them. In nucleotides, the CDR3 is TGTGCCAGCAGTTCCCCGGGATACTACGAGCAGTACTTC. Its protein product is CASSSPGYYEQYF.

This chain links TRBV5-1 with TRBJ2-7; 7 bases map to TRBD1. V dropped 5 bases and J dropped 0; count of bases not matched to a gene: 2. Germline CDR1 is SGHRS and CDR2 is YFSETQ. This CDR3 region has 13 residues. This chain's CDR3 is CASRRDSSYEQYF. The CDR3 DNA follows: TGCGCCAGCAGAAGGGACAGCTCCTACGAGCAGTACTTC. The entire variable domain, with the rest obtained from reference TRBV5-1 and TRBJ2-7, is as follows: KAGVTQTPRYLIKTRGQQVTLSCSPISGHRSVSWYQQTPGQGLQFLFEYFSETQRNKGNFPGRFSGRQFSNSRSEMNVSTLELGDSALYLCASRRDSSYEQYFGPGTRLTVT.

The chain has TRBV14 and TRBJ2-7; the match to TRBD2 covers 9 bases. Germline assignment: CDR1 SGHDN and CDR2 FVKESK. This CDR3 contains 16 residues. V lost 8 bases to trimming and J lost 4 bases; unmatched junction nucleotides: 15. The CDR3 bases are TGTGCCAGCTCCACCCACCCGGGACTAGCTTCATACGAGCAGTACTTC. Encoded protein: CASSTHPGLASYEQYF.

The rearrangement joins TRBV7-3 to TRBJ2-2, with 7 bases that match TRBD2. Trimming at V came to 5 bases and at J to 2 bases, leaving 5 bases not matched to a gene. The germline CDR1 and CDR2 sequences are SGHTA and FQGTGA. The CDR3 contains 15 residues. In DNA, the CDR3 is TGTGCCAGCAGCATTAGCGGGTTCAACACCGGGGAGCTGTTTTTT. Encoded protein: CASSISGFNTGELFF. The full variable domain, in which reference TRBV7-3 and TRBJ2-2 provide the parts outside the CDR3, is GAGVSQTPSNKVTEKGKYVELRCDPISGHTALYWYRQSLGQGPEFLIYFQGTGAADDSGLPNDRFFAVRPEGSVSTLKIQRTERGDSAVYLCASSISGFNTGELFFGEGSRLTVL.

This clone was seen at least ten times. The rearrangement joins TRBV19 to TRBJ1-1; TRBD1 agrees at 7 bases. CDR1 LNHDA and CDR2 SQIVND come from the germline V gene (reference sequence). This CDR3 is 16 amino acids long. Losses at the gene ends were 0 bases for V and 1 base for J; bases not matched to a gene: 5. The CDR3 DNA reads TGTGCCAGTAGTATAGATGCCGGGACAGCGAACACTGAAGCTTTCTTT. Its translation is CASSIDAGTANTEAFF. Combining the CDR3 with reference TRBV19 and TRBJ1-1 gives the whole variable domain DGGITQSPKYLFRKEGQNVTLSCEQNLNHDAMYWYRQDPGQGLRLIYYSQIVNDFQKGDIAEGYSVSREKKESFPLTVTSAQKNPTAFYLCASSIDAGTANTEAFFGQGTRLTVV.

The genes are TRBV7-9 and TRBJ2-1; 9 positions agree with TRBD1. The CDR3 has 14 residues. Germline CDR1 reads SEHNR; CDR2 reads FQNEAQ (reference sequence). V trimming: 8 bases; J trimming: 8 bases; junction bases outside the gene matches: 10. CDR3 sequence reads: CASLGPGQGDEQFF. The CDR3 nucleotides read TGTGCCAGCCTGGGACCGGGACAGGGAGATGAGCAGTTCTTC.

This clone was observed a few times. The chain joins TRBV6-5 to TRBJ2-7; 8 nucleotides agree with TRBD1. The V gene end was trimmed by 2 bases and the J gene end by 1 base; junction bases not matched to a gene: 4. Germline CDR1 and CDR2: MNHEY and SVGAGI. The CDR3 sequence is 15 residues long. CDR3 nucleotide sequence: TGTGCCAGCAGTTACCAGGGGGCGTCGTCCTACGAGCAGTACTTC. Protein: CASSYQGASSYEQYF.

This clone was detected only once. The V gene is TRBV9, the J gene TRBJ2-7, with TRBD1 matching 7 bases. This CDR3 is built from 15 residues. Germline CDR1 is SGDLS and CDR2 is YYNGEE. Losses at the gene ends were 4 bases for V and 3 bases for J; bases not matched to a gene: 10. CDR3 in amino acids: CASSPRRQGVYEQYF. For the CDR3, the DNA is TGTGCCAGCAGCCCCCGACGACAGGGCGTCTACGAGCAGTACTTC.

V usage is TRBV10-1 and J usage is TRBJ2-3; possible D gene TRBD1, 6 bases. CDR3 length: 13 residues. V was cut by 5 bases and J by 4 bases, with 10 bases left in between. The germline V gene encodes CDR1 WNHNN and CDR2 SYGVQD (reference sequence). The CDR3 DNA reads as TGCGCCAGCAGTCAGGGGAGTGCAGATACGCAGTATTTT. As protein: CASSQGSADTQYF.